These 23 T cell receptor beta chains originate from one sample sequenced in a study of molecular identifiers for immune sequencing clone quantification. TCRdb itself ran the PCR reads through MiXCR, one entry per CDR3 protein. In the table there are more than 50,000 distinct CDR3 sequences, around 19% of which are singletons. The sequencing sample was made of naive CD8+ T cells from blood, with Jurkat cell RNA spiked in. Stated subset: FACS-sorted CD8+CD4-CCR7+CD45RA+ naive T cells. These receptors were collected from a human donor in good health. Some libraries in this study had Jurkat cell RNA spiked in.

This clonotype has more than one count but fewer than ten. The chain couples TRBV12-3 or TRBV12-4 to TRBJ2-2; D uncertain. V lost 6 bases and J 4 bases, leaving 9 bases between the germline ends. The CDR3 is 13 residues long. CDR3 DNA sequence: TGTGCCAGCAGCCAACTTAGCACCGGGGAGCTGTTTTTT. Translating it yields CASSQLSTGELFF.

The chain couples TRBV15 to TRBJ1-1; D not certain. CDR3 size: 14 residues. V lost 4 bases, J lost 4 bases, and 13 bases lay in between. The germline V gene has CDR1 LNHNV and CDR2 YYDKDF (reference sequence). The CDR3 DNA reads TGTGCCACCAGCACACCGGGCGCAAGCACTGAAGCTTTCTTT. Its protein product is CATSTPGASTEAFF.

This clonotype was recorded at least ten times. The chain has TRBV6-2 or TRBV6-3 and TRBJ2-3; a possible D gene is TRBD2 (5 bases). Trimming removed 8 bases at V and 0 bases at J, with 15 bases between. The germline CDR1 and CDR2 sequences are MNHEY and SVGEGT. This CDR3 is 15 amino acids long. For the CDR3, the DNA is TGTGCCAGCGAGGAGGAGAAGGCTAGCACAGATACGCAGTATTTT. It encodes CASEEEKASTDTQYF.

This clonotype was seen ten or more times. The V and J genes are TRBV4-1 and TRBJ2-1; either TRBD1 or TRBD2 may supply D (5 bases each). Germline V gives CDR1 MGHRA, CDR2 YSYEKL. This CDR3 is 15 amino acids long. The V and J ends lost 4 bases and 6 bases respectively, with 16 bases between them. The CDR3, as DNA: TGCGCCAGCAGCCCGAGTGGAGAGAGGGGCAATGAGCAGTTCTTC. It is translated as CASSPSGERGNEQFF.

The rearrangement joins TRBV5-4 to TRBJ2-1; 7 bases agree with TRBD2. Germline values: CDR1 SGHNT, CDR2 YYREEE (reference sequence). This CDR3 spans 13 amino acids. J gave up 5 bases and V 3 bases, and 2 bases lay outside the gene matches. The CDR3 DNA sequence: TGTGCCAGCAGCTGGGGGGGAAACAATGAGCAGTTCTTC. Translating it yields CASSWGGNNEQFF.

In its sample, this clonotype was seen a few times. The V and J genes are TRBV12-3 or TRBV12-4 and TRBJ1-2; D may be TRBD1 (5 bases). V lost 5 bases, J lost 4 bases, and 8 bases lay in between. This CDR3 spans 12 amino acids. For the CDR3, the DNA is TGTGCCAGCAGTCGGGACGGCTATGGCTACACCTTC. Translation gives CASSRDGYGYTF.

This clonotype has a single count. A much bigger clone sits one base away, suggesting this may be a read error. The genes are TRBV27 and TRBJ1-1; D not certain. The CDR3 is 12 amino acids. The germline CDR1 and CDR2 sequences are MNHEY and SMNVEV (reference sequence). CDR3 bases: TGTGTCAGCAGCGACCTTAACACTGAAGCTTTCTTT. Its translation: CVSSDLNTEAFF.

This clonotype came up a few times. The chain employs TRBV5-5 and TRBJ2-7; 8 bases align to TRBD1. CDR3 length: 14 amino acids. V shed 3 bases, J shed 4 bases, and the junction held 6 bases outside the gene matches. From germline, CDR1 is SGHKS and CDR2 YYEKEE (reference sequence). The CDR3 here is CASSYATGGYEQYF. The CDR3 nucleotides read TGTGCCAGCAGCTATGCAACAGGGGGTTACGAGCAGTACTTC.

As DNA, the CDR3 is TGTGCCAGCTCAACACTAGCGGACATTACTTACAATGAGCAGTTCTTC. It specifies CASSTLADITYNEQFF. J is TRBJ2-1 and V is TRBV18; TRBD2 agrees at 8 bases. CDR1 is KGHSH, CDR2 LQKENI, per germline. Trimming took 5 bases from V and 4 from J; bases not matched to a gene: 10. The CDR3 length is 16 residues.

This clonotype occurred a few times. The J gene is TRBJ2-7, the V gene TRBV7-6; 8 nucleotides align to TRBD2. V trimming: 5 bases; J trimming: 4 bases; junction bases outside the gene matches: 10. This CDR3 has 15 amino acids. Germline-derived CDR1 and CDR2 are SGHVS and FNYEAQ. The CDR3 DNA reads as TGTGCCAGCAGCATCATTAGCGGGGAGGGGTACGAGCAGTACTTC. It specifies CASSIISGEGYEQYF.

Of note for this clonotype: A much larger clone lies a single base off, so this may be a read error. The rearrangement uses TRBV10-2 and TRBJ1-2; 8 bases fit TRBD1. The germline V gene encodes CDR1 WSHSY and CDR2 SAAADI. With 10 bases clipped from V and 2 bases from J, the junction kept 3 bases outside the gene matches. The CDR3 runs to 12 residues. Written as DNA, the CDR3 is TGCGCCATCAGGACAGGGAACTATGGCTACACCTTC. This sequence encodes CAIRTGNYGYTF.

This clonotype was counted many times. The genes are TRBV4-2 and TRBJ1-5, with D tentatively TRBD1 (5 bases). V shed 1 base and J shed 2 bases, with 12 bases lying between them. The V gene's germline CDR1 is LGHNA and CDR2 YNFKEQ. The CDR3 is 16 amino acids. CDR3 in DNA: TGTGCCAGCAGCCAAGTTTCCGGGGGAGGCAATCAGCCCCAGCATTTT. Its protein product is CASSQVSGGGNQPQHF.

This clonotype was seen many times. The chain links TRBV7-9 to TRBJ2-1, with 9 nucleotides matching TRBD2. The V gene's germline CDR1 is SEHNR and CDR2 FQNEAQ (reference sequence). CDR3 length: 16 residues. J was trimmed by 8 bases and V by 5 bases; bases with no gene match: 13. CDR3 nucleotides: TGTGCCAGCAGCCCGTTGGGACTAGCTTTTTTCGATGAGCAGTTCTTC. It codes for CASSPLGLAFFDEQFF.

About this clonotype itself: The DNA is left out, because the CDR3 cannot be placed on it with certainty; the CDR3 is given as TCRdb lists it. The rearrangement joins TRBV23-1 to TRBJ2-3; the table's D gene call, TRBD2, was not cross checked with the DNA. TRBV23-1 carries the ORF label, with uncertain function. Including both end residues, the CDR3 is 18 amino acids long. The CDR3 spells CASSLRVAGVFGTGTQCF.

In its sample, this clonotype was seen a few times. A much larger clone lies a single base off, so this may be a read error. This chain connects TRBV6-5 to TRBJ1-4; D may be TRBD1 (5 bases). The CDR3 runs to 15 residues. Per germline, CDR1 MNHEY and CDR2 SVGAGI. CDR3 residues: CASSYTREGNEKPFF. The CDR3 DNA follows: TGTGCCAGCAGTTACACCAGGGAGGGGAATGAAAAACCGTTTTTT.

This clonotype was counted many times. It is unclear where the CDR3 begins or ends on the DNA, so no DNA is shown, and the CDR3 is as TCRdb lists it. The rearrangement joins TRBV7-5 to TRBJ2-7; the tabulated D call, TRBD1, remains unverified against the DNA. TRBV7-5 is flagged as a pseudogene. The CDR3 spans 19 residues, counting both ends. The CDR3: CISVSEAYRIKGVGHEQYF.

This clonotype was observed at least ten times. This chain links TRBV6-5 with TRBJ2-7; D remains unclear. The germline V gene has CDR1 MNHEY and CDR2 SVGAGI. The CDR3 totals 15 residues. Trimming took off 5 bases at V and 2 bases at J, with 16 bases between the two ends. CDR3 sequence (DNA): TGTGCCAGCAGTGACCCTATGGGCCTTACCTACGAGCAGTACTTC. This translates into CASSDPMGLTYEQYF.

This chain uses TRBV11-1 with TRBJ2-1; 8 nucleotides align to TRBD2. The CDR3 runs 19 residues. Looked up from germline, CDR1 is SGHAT and CDR2 is FQDESV (reference sequence). V gave up 1 base and J gave up 8 bases; unmatched junction bases: 19. The chain's CDR3 is CASSLGALADLSPDHEQFF. The CDR3 DNA follows: TGTGCCAGCAGCTTAGGCGCACTAGCGGATCTCAGCCCGGACCATGAGCAGTTCTTC.

This clonotype was picked up one time. A read error may account for a junction end that differs from germline. J is TRBJ2-5 and V is TRBV7-6; TRBD1 aligns across 8 bases. CDR1 is SGHVS, CDR2 FNYEAQ, per germline. The CDR3 sequence is 15 residues long. The CDR3, as DNA: TGTGTCAGCAGCTTGCTAGCAGGGGGCTGGGAGACCCAGTACTTC. This codes for CVSSLLAGGWETQYF.

Notes on this clonotype: Possible read error: a much larger clone is one base away. The chain employs TRBV6-5 and TRBJ2-7; D gene uncertain. The CDR3 is 12 amino acids. CDR1 MNHEY and CDR2 SVGAGI come from the germline V gene. The CDR3 DNA follows: TGTGCCAGCAGTTCGTCCGCGGACGAGCAGCACTTC. This sequence encodes CASSSSADEQHF.

This clonotype was seen ten or more times. The chain links TRBV27 to TRBJ1-1; D possibly corresponds to TRBD1 (6 bases). There are 14 residues in the CDR3. V lost 0 bases to trimming and J lost 4 bases, with 9 bases between them. Germline lookup yields CDR1 MNHEY and CDR2 SMNVEV (reference sequence). In nucleotides, the CDR3 is TGTGCCAGCAGTTTATCTGGGGGGCCCACTGAAGCTTTCTTT. Its translation is CASSLSGGPTEAFF.

Worth noting for this clonotype: A much bigger clone sits one base away, suggesting this may be a read error. This sequence joins TRBV12-3 or TRBV12-4 and TRBJ2-6; tentatively, D is TRBD1 (5 bases). The CDR3 sequence is 15 residues long. This CDR3 reads CASSSGVSGASVLTF. The CDR3 region has the DNA TGTGCCAGCTCCTCTGGGGTCTCTGGGGCCAGCGTCCTGACTTTC.

As regards this clonotype: A read error may produce the germline difference seen at one junction end. V and J are TRBV11-2 and TRBJ2-1; D perhaps matches TRBD1 (5 bases). Germline V gives CDR1 SGHAT, CDR2 FQNNGV. The length of the CDR3 is 20 residues. CDR3 amino acids: CASSLVKKSRALLPISEQSF. The CDR3 bases are TGTGCCAGCAGCTTAGTAAAAAAGAGCAGGGCTCTTTTACCTATAAGTGAGCAGTCCTTC.